The 32 T cell receptor beta chains reported below all come from one sample, sequenced in a study of blood T cell repertoires in COVID-19. Measured with immunoSEQ multiplex PCR; TCRdb has only the in-frame clones, and not every one. The repertoire has 390,000 or so clones, 87% of them found once; the top ten carry 8% to 13%. Material: peripheral blood. The receptors originated from a young woman with COVID-19, enrolled during active disease.

This rearrangement joins TRBV5-5 to TRBJ2-7; D ambiguous. Trimming took 3 bases from V and 4 from J, leaving 8 bases between them. Per the germline V gene, CDR1 is SGHKS and CDR2 is YYEKEE (reference sequence). The CDR3 is made up of 12 amino acids. The CDR3 is CASSSRLYEQYF. CDR3 in DNA: TGTGCCAGCAGCTCCAGGTTGTACGAGCAGTACTTC. The full variable domain, completed using reference TRBV5-5 and TRBJ2-7, is DAGVTQSPTHLIKTRGQQVTLRCSPISGHKSVSWYQQVLGQGPQFIFQYYEKEERGRGNFPDRFSARQFPNYSSELNVNALLLGDSALYLCASSSRLYEQYFGPGTRLTVT.

The J gene is TRBJ1-1, the V gene TRBV4-1; maybe TRBD1 (6 bases). Germline V lookup: CDR1 MGHRA, CDR2 YSYEKL. The CDR3 runs 14 residues. Trimming stripped 6 bases from V and 5 bases from J, with 16 bases between. CDR3 loop: CASRPGLRGTEAFF. The CDR3, as DNA: TGCGCCAGCAGACCCGGACTCAGGGGTACTGAAGCTTTCTTT.

The CDR3 here is CASLKGRDRGYEQYF. The CDR3 bases are TGTGCCAGCCTCAAAGGCCGGGACAGGGGCTACGAGCAGTACTTC. The gene calls are TRBV2 and TRBJ2-7; 10 nucleotides agree with TRBD1. V gave up 8 bases and J gave up 3 bases; unmatched junction bases: 10. The CDR3 has 15 amino acids. In germline, CDR1 is SNHLY, CDR2 FYNNEI. The full variable domain, completed using reference TRBV2 and TRBJ2-7, is EPEVTQTPSHQVTQMGQEVILRCVPISNHLYFYWYRQILGQKVEFLVSFYNNEISEKSEIFDDQFSVERPDGSNFTLKIRSTKLEDSAMYFCASLKGRDRGYEQYFGPGTRLTVT.

V usage is TRBV3-1 (or the pseudogene TRBV3-2) and J usage is TRBJ2-3; 9 bases are a match to TRBD1. V dropped 2 bases and J dropped 6; count of bases not matched to a gene: 3. Germline assignment: CDR1 LGHDT and CDR2 YNNKEL (reference sequence). CDR3 size: 14 residues. The CDR3 loop is CASSQTTGGDTQYF. The CDR3, as DNA: TGTGCCAGCAGCCAAACCACAGGGGGCGATACGCAGTATTTT.

V and J are TRBV19 and TRBJ1-5, with 7 bases matching TRBD1. The V and J ends lost 3 bases and 9 bases, in that order; junction bases with no gene match: 5. This CDR3 contains 13 residues. The germline V gene encodes CDR1 LNHDA and CDR2 SQIVND (reference sequence). The CDR3 here is CASSMDRSRPQHF. Written as DNA, the CDR3 is TGTGCCAGTAGTATGGACAGGTCGCGGCCCCAGCATTTT.

A remark on this clone: The junction departs from the called germline gene at one end, perhaps through a read error. The chain combines TRBV30 with TRBJ2-3, with a tentative D call TRBD2 (6 bases). This CDR3 has 11 residues. Germline V gives CDR1 GTSNPN, CDR2 SVGIG (reference sequence). CDR3 loop: CAWSVPGLQSF. CDR3 in DNA: TGTGCCTGGAGTGTACCGGGACTCCAGTCTTTT.

The chain carries TRBV19 and TRBJ1-4, with 8 positions matching TRBD1. V dropped 5 bases and J dropped 8; count of bases not matched to a gene: 7. This CDR3 contains 14 residues. Germline V gives CDR1 LNHDA, CDR2 SQIVND (reference sequence). The CDR3 loop reads CASSSDRVGEKLFF. In DNA, the CDR3 is TGTGCCAGTAGTTCGGACAGGGTTGGAGAAAAACTGTTTTTT.

The V call is TRBV2, the J call TRBJ1-6, with 10 bases aligning to TRBD1. Unmatched junction bases numbered 4, after V lost 4 bases and J lost 13 bases. The CDR3 totals 13 residues. Germline-derived CDR1 and CDR2 are SNHLY and FYNNEI. The chain's CDR3 is CASSGTGGMPLHF. In DNA form, the CDR3 reads TGTGCCAGCAGTGGGACAGGGGGAATGCCCCTCCACTTT.

The chain carries TRBV9 and TRBJ2-1; perhaps TRBD2 as D (6 bases). V gave up 0 bases and J gave up 0 bases, with 13 bases separating them. CDR3 length: 17 residues. Germline values: CDR1 SGDLS, CDR2 YYNGEE. CDR3 loop: CASSVEASASSYNEQFF. The CDR3 DNA reads as TGTGCCAGCAGCGTAGAGGCTAGCGCGAGCTCCTACAATGAGCAGTTCTTC.

The chain employs TRBV10-1 and TRBJ2-1, with 9 bases matching TRBD2. The CDR3 is 13 residues long. V was pared by 6 bases and J by 8 bases, with 5 bases of the junction left unmatched. The germline V gene has CDR1 WNHNN and CDR2 SYGVQD (reference sequence). The DNA for the CDR3 is TGCGCCAGCAGCGCTAGCGGGAACTATGAGCAGTTCTTC. This codes for CASSASGNYEQFF.

The chain joins TRBV4-3 to TRBJ2-3; the D gene is possibly TRBD2 (5 bases). Trimming left V 1 base short and J 8 bases short, with 16 bases between. Per the germline V gene, CDR1 is LGHNA and CDR2 is YSLEER. The CDR3 sequence is 15 residues long. CDR3 protein: CASSQVGTGSGTQYF. CDR3 bases: TGCGCCAGCAGCCAAGTGGGCACGGGGAGTGGTACGCAGTATTTT.

V gene TRBV28 combines with J gene TRBJ2-7; D is ambiguous. Germline assignment: CDR1 MDHEN and CDR2 SYDVKM. The V and J ends lost 1 base and 7 bases respectively, with 11 bases between them. CDR3 size: 13 residues. In DNA form, the CDR3 reads TGTGCCAGCAGTTTATCGGTCCGTAGAGAGCAGTACTTC. Translating it yields CASSLSVRREQYF.

The chain combines TRBV2 with TRBJ1-2, with D maybe TRBD1 (6 bases). The CDR3 is made up of 15 amino acids. The V end was cut by 6 bases, the J end by 0 bases, with 14 bases between. CDR1 and CDR2 (germline): SNHLY, FYNNEI. CDR3 in DNA: TGTGCCAGCAGGCCGGGACACCAAGCTAACTATGGCTACACCTTC. This sequence encodes CASRPGHQANYGYTF.

The chain is built from TRBV12-3 or TRBV12-4 and TRBJ2-5; 7 nucleotides align to TRBD1. The CDR3 totals 12 residues. V shed 6 bases, J shed 10 bases, and the junction held 8 bases outside the gene matches. The CDR3 spells CASRQTGRDQYF. In DNA, the CDR3 is TGTGCCAGCAGGCAGACAGGGAGAGACCAGTACTTC.

The chain combines TRBV7-3 with TRBJ2-2; 9 nucleotides agree with TRBD1. Germline V lookup: CDR1 SGHTA, CDR2 FQGTGA. V trimming: 5 bases; J trimming: 3 bases; junction bases outside the gene matches: 4. The CDR3 is 15 residues long. CDR3 coding DNA: TGTGCCAGCAGCCCGGGACAGGGAGACACCGGGGAGCTGTTTTTT. It specifies CASSPGQGDTGELFF.

The chain combines TRBV5-1 with TRBJ2-7, with 10 bases lining up with TRBD2. The V gene's germline CDR1 is SGHRS and CDR2 YFSETQ. The CDR3 runs to 14 residues. J gave up 7 bases and V 4 bases, and 8 bases lay outside the gene matches. In DNA form, the CDR3 reads TGCGCCAGCAGCCCTAGCGGGAGCGCCTGGGAGCAGTACTTC. Amino acids: CASSPSGSAWEQYF.

The gene calls are TRBV9 and TRBJ1-3, with 8 bases fitting TRBD1. V was clipped by 2 bases and J by 4 bases; unmatched bases: 8. CDR1 is SGDLS and CDR2 is YYNGEE in the germline V gene. CDR3 size: 16 residues. CDR3 amino acids: CASSVNTGGGGNTIYF. In nucleotides, the CDR3 is TGTGCCAGCAGCGTTAATACAGGGGGAGGGGGAAACACCATATATTTT.

The V gene is TRBV5-1, the J gene TRBJ1-1; no definite D call. V lost 1 base, J lost 5 bases, and 12 bases lay in between. CDR3 length: 14 amino acids. Germline values: CDR1 SGHRS, CDR2 YFSETQ. CDR3 nucleotide sequence: TGCGCCAGCAGCTTGTACGGGTTTGGGACTGAAGCTTTCTTT. Translating it yields CASSLYGFGTEAFF.

The rearrangement links TRBV18 to TRBJ2-2; no reliable D call. The V end was cut by 1 base, the J end by 1 base, with 7 bases between. Germline CDR1 is KGHSH and CDR2 is LQKENI. The CDR3 consists of 15 residues. CDR3: CASSPQWQNTGELFF. The CDR3 DNA is TGTGCCAGCTCACCACAATGGCAGAACACCGGGGAGCTGTTTTTT.

V gene TRBV19 combines with J gene TRBJ2-3, with a weak D call TRBD1 (6 bases). The ends were cut back, 6 bases at V and 2 bases at J, with 15 bases in the middle. The CDR3 runs to 15 residues. Germline V CDR1 and CDR2: LNHDA, SQIVND (reference sequence). Written as DNA, the CDR3 is TGTGCCAGTAGCATCAGGACAGTTTACACAGATACGCAGTATTTT. Its translation is CASSIRTVYTDTQYF.

V and J are TRBV11-2 and TRBJ2-7; 8 positions agree with TRBD1. The V gene's germline CDR1 is SGHAT and CDR2 FQNNGV. The J segment lost 3 bases and the V segment lost 5 bases, leaving 6 bases of the junction unmatched. The CDR3 covers 14 residues. The CDR3 spells CASSTGTGVYEQYF. The CDR3 bases are TGTGCCAGCAGCACTGGGACAGGAGTCTACGAGCAGTACTTC.

This clone appeared once. The V and J genes are TRBV30 and TRBJ1-1; tentative D call: TRBD1 (5 bases). V gave up 4 bases and J gave up 4 bases, with 10 bases separating them. Germline lookup yields CDR1 GTSNPN and CDR2 SVGIG (reference sequence). The CDR3 is 12 amino acids. The DNA of the CDR3 is TGTGCCTGGATGAAGGGGCCCACTGAAGCTTTCTTT. Protein: CAWMKGPTEAFF.

The chain combines TRBV7-8 with TRBJ2-7, with TRBD1 matching 8 bases. CDR1 and CDR2 (germline): SGHVS, FQNEAQ. The CDR3 is 15 residues long. Germline trimming cut 5 bases from V and 2 bases from J; bases unmatched to any gene: 8. The chain's CDR3 is CASSLHGTGPYEQYF. CDR3 DNA sequence: TGTGCCAGCAGCCTACACGGGACAGGTCCCTACGAGCAGTACTTC. The complete variable domain, with remaining parts taken from reference TRBV7-8 and TRBJ2-7, reads GAGVSQSPRYKVAKRGQDVALRCDPISGHVSLFWYQQALGQGPEFLTYFQNEAQLDKSGLPSDRFFAERPEGSVSTLKIQRTQQEDSAVYLCASSLHGTGPYEQYFGPGTRLTVT.

V usage is TRBV12-5 and J usage is TRBJ2-5; D is uncertain. Germline CDR1 is LGHNT and CDR2 is FRNRAP. V shed 3 bases and J shed 3 bases, with 2 bases lying between them. This CDR3 has 11 residues. CDR3 sequence (DNA): TGTGCTAGTGGTTTCGAAGAGACCCAGTACTTC. Translating gives CASGFEETQYF.

The V and J genes are TRBV28 and TRBJ2-5, with TRBD1 matching 9 bases. This CDR3 is built from 16 residues. V shed 7 bases, J shed 1 base, and the junction held 10 bases outside the gene matches. Germline V gene data show CDR1 as MDHEN and CDR2 as SYDVKM. The CDR3 DNA reads TGTGCCAGCACCACCGGGACAGGGACCATCCAAGAGACCCAGTACTTC. It encodes CASTTGTGTIQETQYF.

The V and J genes are TRBV28 and TRBJ2-1; TRBD1 is a possible D gene (6 bases). The CDR3 spans 15 residues. V shed 0 bases and J shed 6 bases, with 12 bases lying between them. The germline V gene encodes CDR1 MDHEN and CDR2 SYDVKM. CDR3 loop: CASSLWQGPGNEQFF. As DNA, the CDR3 is TGTGCCAGCAGTTTATGGCAGGGGCCGGGCAATGAGCAGTTCTTC.

The chain couples TRBV5-6 to TRBJ2-1; TRBD2 aligns across 10 bases. The CDR3 contains 15 residues. The germline V gene has CDR1 SGHDT and CDR2 YYEEEE. The ends lost 3 bases at V and 10 bases at J; junction bases unmatched: 10. The CDR3 DNA is TGTGCCAGCAGCTACTCCGGGACTAGCGTTGGGGAGCAGTTCTTC. Translation gives CASSYSGTSVGEQFF. The full variable domain, its missing parts supplied by reference TRBV5-6 and TRBJ2-1, is DAGVTQSPTHLIKTRGQQVTLRCSPKSGHDTVSWYQQALGQGPQFIFQYYEEEERQRGNFPDRFSGHQFPNYSSELNVNALLLGDSALYLCASSYSGTSVGEQFFGPGTRLTVL.

The chain couples TRBV5-1 to TRBJ2-3, with D uncertain. V lost 4 bases to trimming and J lost 4 bases, with 13 bases between them. CDR3 length: 14 residues. Germline lookup yields CDR1 SGHRS and CDR2 YFSETQ. CDR3 loop: CASSQRHTSDTQYF. The CDR3 bases are TGCGCCAGCAGCCAACGACATACCTCAGATACGCAGTATTTT.

The gene calls are TRBV21-1 and TRBJ2-7; the table assigns TRBD1, which was not confirmed against the DNA. TRBV21-1 is an annotated pseudogene. The length of the CDR3 is 13 residues. Here the CDR3 DNA reads TGTGCCAGCAGCAATGGACACCCGGAGGAGCAGTACTTC. As protein: CASSNGHPEEQYF.

The CDR3 DNA reads TGCGCCAGCAGCCTACTAGCGGGCCTCGACAATGAGCAGTTCTTC. It yields the protein CASSLLAGLDNEQFF. The chain is built from TRBV5-1 and TRBJ2-1; 9 bases fit TRBD2. CDR3 length: 15 amino acids. From germline, CDR1 is SGHRS and CDR2 YFSETQ. The junction had 7 bases not matched to a gene; V was cut back by 4 bases and J by 5 bases.

This chain connects TRBV7-3 to TRBJ2-2, with TRBD1 matching over 7 bases. Losses at the gene ends were 5 bases for V and 2 bases for J; bases not matched to a gene: 8. Germline V gives CDR1 SGHTA, CDR2 FQGTGA. The CDR3 length is 16 residues. DNA of the CDR3: TGTGCCAGCAGCCAGCGGACAGGCGTAAACACCGGGGAGCTGTTTTTT. This gives the protein CASSQRTGVNTGELFF.

The gene calls are TRBV2 and TRBJ1-4, with 9 bases fitting TRBD1. Germline CDR1 SNHLY, CDR2 FYNNEI. The CDR3 runs 13 residues. Germline trimming cut 8 bases from V and 7 bases from J; bases unmatched to any gene: 5. CDR3 loop: CASGGQGGEKLFF. In DNA, the CDR3 is TGTGCCAGCGGGGGACAGGGCGGTGAAAAACTGTTTTTT. Drawing the rest from reference TRBV2 and TRBJ1-4, the complete variable domain is EPEVTQTPSHQVTQMGQEVILRCVPISNHLYFYWYRQILGQKVEFLVSFYNNEISEKSEIFDDQFSVERPDGSNFTLKIRSTKLEDSAMYFCASGGQGGEKLFFGSGTQLSVL.